The source of this T cell receptor beta chain is a study of B cell selection in AIRE deficiency (dated by TCRdb to the late 2010s). Turning to the overall study: A comparison of TCRbeta repertoires of sorted blood CD4+ conventional T cells and regulatory T cells was made between AIRE-deficient patients and healthy controls. The TCR-sequenced cohort comprised about five AIRE-deficient APECED patients and about five healthy control donors.

The immunoSEQ platform was used to sequence the TCRbeta chain. Per the source publication's procedure: When conventional T cell repertoires were pooled, patients gave roughly 120,000 distinct in-frame TCRbeta sequences, while healthy donors gave 13.4x10^4. Treg TCRbeta sequences shared by two or more individuals were defined as public, and these public Treg TCRbeta sequences were subsequently searched for in Tconv repertoires. Group differences were tested with Mann-Whitney U tests and Bonferroni-Dunn correction in GraphPad Prism 7.03. TCRdb limited this immuneACCESS table to in-frame rearrangements with V and J called. A share of clones is missing; checked studies link under half to unresolved V genes, and the rest is unexplained. The V and J calls and clone size are taken from that table; D and trimming were inferred from the DNA. This sample gives some 25,000 clones in total; roughly 95% of them show up just once. The top ten clonotypes cover 0.2% to 0.3% of the sample.

Conventional CD4 T cells were sorted as CD4+CD127+ cells. Control samples were obtained from healthy donors who were not related to the patients. Sorting of Tconv and Treg cells intended for TCRbeta sequencing was performed on a FACSAria flow cytometer. The sorted cells went into 5-ml round-bottom polystyrene tubes, and the dry cell pellets were then frozen at -80 degrees C until sequencing. Results the study describes overall, beyond this receptor: Shared Treg sequences had shorter CDR3s, reflecting a bias toward rearrangements with few non-templated nucleotide insertions. Roughly 32% of the Treg TCRbeta sequences shared among healthy donors were found in patient Tconv cells, which suggests that Treg-biased clones were diverted into the Tconv compartment. Only TCRbeta chains were sequenced, and under 40% of the Treg sequences shared among healthy donors were also detected in healthy Tconv cells, possibly owing to differing TCRalpha chains. In AIRE-deficient patients, Tconv and Treg cells had TCRBV gene usage, CDR3 length and TCR diversity comparable to those in healthy donors. Among around 4,000 shared Treg TCRbeta sequences, about 30% were found to be shared only among healthy donors and about 10% only among patients, suggesting that Treg selection is less efficient in the absence of AIRE.

Note on this clone: Its target antigen remains unknown. It has no much larger one-base neighbor in the sample; base qualities were not kept.

This TCR was sampled from a human donor in good health. Sequencing was done on a sample of CD4+CD127+ conventional T cells sorted from PBMCs.

The CDR3 sequence is CASSVDAGSYGYTF. In nucleotides, the sequence is TGTGCCAGCAGCGTAGATGCAGGGAGCTATGGCTACACCTTC. The V and J genes are TRBV9 and TRBJ1-2; TRBD1 could be the D gene, as 5 bases match. From its cysteine to its phenylalanine, the CDR3 spans 14 amino acids. Of the read, only the CDR3 DNA is kept; its 42 bases are in frame from base 1. CDR1 and CDR2 (SGDLS, YYNGEE) derive from the germline V gene. V lost 0 bases and J lost 4 bases; the stretch between them is 10 bases long.